Shown below are 17 T cell receptor beta chains from a single sample sequenced in a study of blood T cell repertoires in COVID-19. The data were produced by immunoSEQ multiplex PCR, yet TCRdb's version contains in-frame clones alone and is incomplete. This table has about 98,000 clones, around 82% appearing once. The specimen was peripheral blood. All receptors derive from a man in his sixties or seventies with active or convalescent COVID-19.

V usage is TRBV18 and J usage is TRBJ1-5; D gene ambiguous. Between the trimmed V and J ends, which lost 2 bases and 4 bases, there was a span of 12 bases. The CDR3 has 15 amino acids. Germline loops: CDR1 KGHSH, CDR2 LQKENI. The CDR3 is CASSPERIRNQPQHF. In DNA, the CDR3 is TGTGCCAGCTCACCAGAGCGGATCAGGAATCAGCCCCAGCATTTT.

This clone has only one observation. The genes are TRBV6-1 and TRBJ1-5; TRBD1 matches at 8 bases. This CDR3 has 17 amino acids. Germline V gene sequence: CDR1 MNHNS, CDR2 SASEGT. V lost 4 bases to trimming and J lost 0 bases; unmatched junction nucleotides: 8. CDR3 sequence (DNA): TGTGCCAGCAGTGGGGACAGGAGACTAAATAGCAATCAGCCCCAGCATTTT. Translation gives CASSGDRRLNSNQPQHF.

This chain joins TRBV3-1 (or the pseudogene TRBV3-2) and TRBJ2-2; perhaps TRBD1 as D (5 bases). CDR1 is LGHDT, CDR2 YNNKEL, per germline (reference sequence). CDR3 length equals 17 residues. Deletions cut 3 bases from V and 6 bases from J, with 20 bases between. This CDR3 is CASSQRPSGPAAGELFF. CDR3 coding DNA: TGTGCCAGCAGCCAGCGTCCTTCAGGGCCGGCGGCCGGGGAGCTGTTTTTT.

The chain links TRBV3-1 (or the pseudogene TRBV3-2) to TRBJ2-5; D is possibly TRBD1 (6 bases). Trimming cost V 1 base and J 1 base, with 10 bases left between them. The germline V gene has CDR1 LGHDT and CDR2 YNNKEL (reference sequence). The CDR3 is made up of 15 amino acids. The CDR3 DNA reads as TGTGCCAGCAGCCAAGGGGAAGGGGGCCAAGAGACCCAGTACTTC. Translated: CASSQGEGGQETQYF.

The chain couples TRBV5-4 to TRBJ2-1, with D perhaps matching TRBD2 (5 bases). This CDR3 spans 16 amino acids. The germline CDR1 and CDR2 sequences are SGHNT and YYREEE (reference sequence). V lost 0 bases to trimming and J lost 2 bases, with 12 bases between them. CDR3 sequence: CASSLGVGAPYNEQFF. Written as DNA, the CDR3 is TGTGCCAGCAGCTTGGGCGTGGGAGCACCCTACAATGAGCAGTTCTTC.

The chain has TRBV6-2 or TRBV6-3 and TRBJ2-5; TRBD1 aligns across 8 bases. V was clipped by 6 bases and J by 5 bases; unmatched bases: 11. Germline V gene data show CDR1 as MNHEY and CDR2 as SVGEGT. The CDR3 extends over 15 amino acids. DNA for the CDR3: TGTGCCAGCAGCTCAATCCAGAGACAGGGGGAGACCCAGTACTTC. This translates into CASSSIQRQGETQYF.

A few counts support this clone. This chain links TRBV18 with TRBJ1-6; 9 nucleotides line up with TRBD1. The CDR3 extends over 15 amino acids. Germline V gives CDR1 KGHSH, CDR2 LQKENI. V shed 3 bases and J 7 bases; nucleotides not matched to a gene: 4. The CDR3 coding sequence is TGTGCCAGCTCACCGGTACAGGGGGCGAATTCACCCCTCCACTTT. This gives the protein CASSPVQGANSPLHF.

The CDR3, as DNA: TGTGCCAGCAGTTTAGTCACAGTAGAAAAACTGTTTTTT. This codes for CASSLVTVEKLFF. This rearrangement joins TRBV12-3 or TRBV12-4 to TRBJ1-4, with unresolved D. This CDR3 spans 13 amino acids. With 1 base removed from V and 8 bases from J, the gap between germline ends came to 8 bases.

The J gene is TRBJ1-1, the V gene TRBV7-9; D is perhaps TRBD1 (5 bases). The CDR3 loop spans 13 amino acids. Deletions cut 3 bases from V and 4 bases from J, with 9 bases between. The V gene's germline CDR1 is SEHNR and CDR2 FQNEAQ (reference sequence). CDR3 in amino acids: CASSFTQGTEAFF. The CDR3 DNA is TGTGCCAGCAGCTTCACCCAGGGCACTGAAGCTTTCTTT.

The chain is built from TRBV11-2 and TRBJ1-6, with 7 bases that match TRBD1. The V gene end was trimmed by 3 bases and the J gene end by 7 bases; junction bases not matched to a gene: 15. Germline loops: CDR1 SGHAT, CDR2 FQNNGV. The CDR3 is 18 amino acids. The CDR3 spells CASSFEPGQQTKNSPLHF. Here the CDR3 DNA reads TGTGCCAGCAGCTTCGAACCGGGACAGCAAACTAAGAATTCACCCCTCCACTTT. Based on the CDR3 plus reference TRBV11-2 and TRBJ1-6, the full variable domain is EAGVAQSPRYKIIEKRQSVAFWCNPISGHATLYWYQQILGQGPKLLIQFQNNGVVDDSQLPKDRFSAERLKGVDSTLKIQPAKLEDSAVYLCASSFEPGQQTKNSPLHFGNGTRLTVT.

The chain carries TRBV9 and TRBJ2-3; 9 nucleotides match TRBD2. Germline assignment: CDR1 SGDLS and CDR2 YYNGEE. V shed 0 bases and J 0 bases; nucleotides not matched to a gene: 2. The CDR3 spans 16 residues. CDR3 region: CASSVAAGGSTDTQYF. The CDR3 DNA is TGTGCCAGCAGCGTAGCCGCGGGGGGGAGCACAGATACGCAGTATTTT.

CDR3 residues: CASSLAGGVETQYF. The CDR3 DNA follows: TGTGCCAGCAGCTTAGCGGGGGGGGTAGAGACCCAGTACTTC. The chain employs TRBV5-6 and TRBJ2-5; 10 bases agree with TRBD2. The V and J ends lost 2 bases and 4 bases, in that order; junction bases with no gene match: 2. CDR3 length: 14 residues. Germline V lookup: CDR1 SGHDT, CDR2 YYEEEE.

This chain uses TRBV7-8 with TRBJ1-2, with TRBD1 as a possible D gene (6 bases). The germline CDR1 and CDR2 sequences are SGHVS and FQNEAQ. V lost 1 base, J lost 1 base, and 10 bases lay in between. The CDR3 covers 15 residues. The CDR3 coding sequence is TGTGCCAGCAGCTTAGGACAGGCGATTAACTATGGCTACACCTTC. The encoded protein is CASSLGQAINYGYTF.

This clone was seen more than once but under ten times. This chain joins TRBV4-1 and TRBJ1-6; tentatively, D is TRBD1 (5 bases). CDR3 size: 13 residues. Trimming removed 9 bases at V and 9 bases at J, with 15 bases between. CDR1 is MGHRA, CDR2 YSYEKL, per germline. CDR3 coding DNA: TGCGCCAGTGGGGGGGGTGTAGGTTCACCCCTCCACTTT. Its translation is CASGGGVGSPLHF.

This chain joins TRBV6-5 and TRBJ1-2, with 9 bases matching TRBD1. Germline V gives CDR1 MNHEY, CDR2 SVGAGI. The CDR3 is 13 residues long. J lost 6 bases, V lost 6 bases, and 5 bases had no gene match. The CDR3 protein is CASSRQGGNGYTF. DNA of the CDR3: TGTGCCAGCAGCCGACAGGGGGGGAATGGCTACACCTTC.

The chain combines TRBV5-1 with TRBJ1-1; TRBD1 aligns across 7 bases. Germline loops: CDR1 SGHRS, CDR2 YFSETQ. Unmatched junction bases numbered 6, after V lost 3 bases and J lost 1 base. The CDR3 has 15 amino acids. The CDR3 DNA is TGCGCCAGCAGCTCGACAGGGTCGGGGAACACTGAAGCTTTCTTT. This translates into CASSSTGSGNTEAFF.

The rearrangement uses TRBV4-2 and TRBJ2-7; 12 positions agree with TRBD2. J lost 4 bases, V lost 0 bases, and 13 bases had no gene match. The CDR3 length is 19 residues. Germline CDR1 is LGHNA and CDR2 is YNFKEQ. The CDR3 bases are TGTGCCAGCAGCCAAGATTGGGCTAGCGGGGGGGCCATAATATACGAGCAGTACTTC. As protein: CASSQDWASGGAIIYEQYF.